This T cell receptor (beta chain) was recorded in a study of T cell changes during pregnancy in multiple sclerosis (dated by TCRdb to the late 2010s). About the investigation overall: Changes in the T cell repertoire over the course of pregnancy were examined in this study in women with multiple sclerosis.

Trimming takes 0 bases off V and 3 bases off J; junction bases not matched to a gene: 11. CDR1 and CDR2 are drawn from the germline V gene (reference sequence): GTSNPN, SVGIG. The CDR3 has 17 amino acids, counting the end cysteine and phenylalanine. The only DNA kept is the CDR3, 51 bases in frame from the first base. This clone was found once. Its antigen is currently not known. Within one base of it there is no much larger clone, and no base qualities were kept. The library came from the immunoSEQ multiplex PCR assay. In TCRdb, the immuneACCESS table is reduced to in-frame sequences with V and J assigned. These tables do not hold every clone; where another copy was compared, an unresolved V gene accounts for under half, and the others remain unexplained. The sample records about 100,000 clones, around 93% of which are singletons. About 1% of the sample is in the top ten clones.

The sample consisted of peripheral blood, taken before pregnancy. Rearrangement joined TRBV30 to TRBJ2-1; 7 bases in the junction line up with TRBD1. This TCR was sampled from a female donor with multiple sclerosis, enrolled in a pregnancy study. The sequenced DNA is TGTGCCTGGAGTGTGGGAGACAGGGTTCGACTCTACAATGAGCAGTTCTTC. This yields the protein CAWSVGDRVRLYNEQFF.